The clone carrying this T cell receptor (beta chain) was seen just once. These data are taken from a study of blood T cell repertoires in COVID-19. The protocol was immunoSEQ multiplex PCR, while the TCRdb copy is restricted to in-frame clones and leaves out a portion. The sample yields around 250,000 clones, roughly 80% seen once. Between the trimmed V and J ends, which lost 3 bases and 0 bases, there was a span of 15 bases. The germline CDR1 and CDR2 sequences are MNHEY and SVGAGI. The CDR3 totals 16 residues. The sample comprised peripheral blood. The sequence derives from a woman under 30 with acute or convalescent COVID-19. V and J are TRBV6-5 and TRBJ2-7, with no clear D. CDR3 sequence: CASSYLNGIISYEQYF. DNA of the CDR3: TGTGCCAGCAGTTATTTAAATGGCATTATCTCCTACGAGCAGTACTTC.